This T cell receptor beta chain comes out of a study of blood T cells in healthy people across ages. The CDR3 is 14 residues long. Deletions cut 3 bases from V and 5 bases from J, with 14 bases between. In its sample, this clonotype was seen many times. Alongside a J-beta primer mix, a sample-barcoded 5' primer served in a second PCR lasting 7 to 11 cycles. Template switching added a 12-random-nucleotide identifier to every cDNA molecule. TCRdb reprocessed the 5' RACE reads via MiXCR and lists one record per CDR3 protein. The table has about 1.6 million distinct CDR3 sequences, about 31% seen once. The clonotype was recovered from a woman aged 30 to 39 in good health. Input material: blood. The V call is TRBV12-3 or TRBV12-4, the J call TRBJ2-7; tentatively, D is TRBD2 (6 bases). CDR3 nucleotides: TGTGCCAGCAGTTTTGGCCTAGCGTTCGACGAGCAGTACTTC. Protein sequence: CASSFGLAFDEQYF.